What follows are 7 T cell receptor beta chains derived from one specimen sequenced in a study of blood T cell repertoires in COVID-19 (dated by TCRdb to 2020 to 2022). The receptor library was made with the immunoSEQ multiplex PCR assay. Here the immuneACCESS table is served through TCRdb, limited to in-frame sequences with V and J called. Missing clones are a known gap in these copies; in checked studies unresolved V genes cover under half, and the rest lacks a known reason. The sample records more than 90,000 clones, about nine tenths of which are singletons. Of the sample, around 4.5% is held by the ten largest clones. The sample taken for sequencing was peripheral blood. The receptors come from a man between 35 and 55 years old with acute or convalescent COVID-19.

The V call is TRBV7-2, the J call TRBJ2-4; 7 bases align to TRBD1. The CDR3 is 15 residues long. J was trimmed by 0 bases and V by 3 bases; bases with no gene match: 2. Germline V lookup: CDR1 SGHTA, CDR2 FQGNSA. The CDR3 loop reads CASSLTGIAKNIQYF. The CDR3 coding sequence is TGTGCCAGCAGCTTGACAGGGATAGCCAAAAACATTCAGTACTTC.

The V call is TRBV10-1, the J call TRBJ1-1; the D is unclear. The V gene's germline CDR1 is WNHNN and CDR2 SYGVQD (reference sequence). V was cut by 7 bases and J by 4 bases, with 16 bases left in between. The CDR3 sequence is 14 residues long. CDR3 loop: CASTKKTASTEAFF. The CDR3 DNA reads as TGCGCCAGCACCAAAAAGACTGCAAGCACTGAAGCTTTCTTT.

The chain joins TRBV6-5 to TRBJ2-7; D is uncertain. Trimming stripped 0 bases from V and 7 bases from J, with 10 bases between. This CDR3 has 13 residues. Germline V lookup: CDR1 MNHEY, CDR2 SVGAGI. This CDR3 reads CASSYSGPREQYF. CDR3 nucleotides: TGTGCCAGCAGTTACTCGGGCCCGAGAGAGCAGTACTTC.

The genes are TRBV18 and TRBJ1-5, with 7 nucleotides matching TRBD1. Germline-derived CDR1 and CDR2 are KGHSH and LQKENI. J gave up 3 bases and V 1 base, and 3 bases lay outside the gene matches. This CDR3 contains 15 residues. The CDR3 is CASSPQDRDNQPQHF. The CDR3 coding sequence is TGTGCCAGCTCACCACAAGACAGGGACAATCAGCCCCAGCATTTT.

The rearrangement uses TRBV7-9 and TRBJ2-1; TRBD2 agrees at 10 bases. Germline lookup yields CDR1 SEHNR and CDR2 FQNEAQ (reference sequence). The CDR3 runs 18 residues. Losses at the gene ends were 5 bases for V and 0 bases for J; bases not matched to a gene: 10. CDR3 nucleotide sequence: TGTGCCAGCAGCAAGGCTAGCGGGAGTTCGATCTCCTACAATGAGCAGTTCTTC. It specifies CASSKASGSSISYNEQFF.

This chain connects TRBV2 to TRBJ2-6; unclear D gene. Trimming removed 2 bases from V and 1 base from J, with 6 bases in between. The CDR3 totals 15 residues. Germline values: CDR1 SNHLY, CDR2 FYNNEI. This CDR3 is CASSERVSGANVLTF. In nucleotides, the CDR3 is TGTGCCAGCAGTGAACGGGTGTCTGGGGCCAACGTCCTGACTTTC.

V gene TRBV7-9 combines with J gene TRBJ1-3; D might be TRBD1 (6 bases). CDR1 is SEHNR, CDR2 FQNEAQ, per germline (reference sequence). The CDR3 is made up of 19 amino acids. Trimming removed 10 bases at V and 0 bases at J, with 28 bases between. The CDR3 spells CATRGGPFGPGGSGNTIYF. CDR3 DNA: TGTGCCACCAGGGGAGGCCCGTTTGGCCCTGGTGGCTCTGGAAACACCATATATTTT.